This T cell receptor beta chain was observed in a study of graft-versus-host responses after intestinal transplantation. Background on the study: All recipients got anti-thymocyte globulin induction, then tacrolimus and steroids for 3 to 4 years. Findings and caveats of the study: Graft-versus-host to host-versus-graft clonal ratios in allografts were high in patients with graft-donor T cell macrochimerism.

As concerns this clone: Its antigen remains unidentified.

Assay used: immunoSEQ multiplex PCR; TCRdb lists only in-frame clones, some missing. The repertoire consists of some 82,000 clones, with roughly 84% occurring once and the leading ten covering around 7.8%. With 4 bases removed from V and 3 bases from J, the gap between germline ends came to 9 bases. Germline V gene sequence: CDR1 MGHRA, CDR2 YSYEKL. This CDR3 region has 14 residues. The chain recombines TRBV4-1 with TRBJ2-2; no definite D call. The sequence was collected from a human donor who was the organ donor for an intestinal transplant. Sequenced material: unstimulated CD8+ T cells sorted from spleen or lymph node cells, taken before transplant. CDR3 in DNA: TGCGCCAGCAGCCTTTCTTCGGACACCGGGGAGCTGTTTTTT. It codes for CASSLSSDTGELFF.